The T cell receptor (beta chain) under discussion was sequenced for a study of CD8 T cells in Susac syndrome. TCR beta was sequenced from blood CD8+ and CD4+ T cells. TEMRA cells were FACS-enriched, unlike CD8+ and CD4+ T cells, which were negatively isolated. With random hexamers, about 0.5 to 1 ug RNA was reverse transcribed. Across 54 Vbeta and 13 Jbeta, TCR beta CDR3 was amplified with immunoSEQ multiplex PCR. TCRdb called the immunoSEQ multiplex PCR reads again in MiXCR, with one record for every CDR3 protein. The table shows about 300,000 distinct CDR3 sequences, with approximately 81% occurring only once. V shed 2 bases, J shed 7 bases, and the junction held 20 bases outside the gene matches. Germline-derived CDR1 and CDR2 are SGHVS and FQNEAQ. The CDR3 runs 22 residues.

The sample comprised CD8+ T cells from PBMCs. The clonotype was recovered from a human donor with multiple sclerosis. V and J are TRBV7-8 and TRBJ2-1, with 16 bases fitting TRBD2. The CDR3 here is CASSLTLTGTSGRALHGNEQFF. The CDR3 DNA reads TGTGCCAGCAGCTTAACACTAACCGGGACTAGCGGGAGGGCCCTACACGGGAATGAGCAGTTCTTC.